This is a list of T cell receptor beta chains from one sample in a study of T cells in Graves' hyperthyroidism and ophthalmopathy. In TCRdb, the multiplex PCR reads were re-called with MiXCR into one record per CDR3 protein. Among 750,000 to 950,000 distinct CDR3 sequences listed, 38% were seen once. The sample was blood. The receptors here all came from a young man with Graves' hyperthyroidism. Both conserved end residues are part of each CDR3. Fields, in order: J gene, CDR3 length, V gene, clone size, D gene, CDR3 DNA, CDR3 protein. D genes are given only for firm matches. Where a row states a size, it is once, few, many or the class of an expanded clone; other rows omit it.

J: TRBJ1-2; length: 15; V: TRBV29-1; size: many; D: TRBD1; DNA: TGCAGCGTGTCCGGGACAGGGGACTCTAGCTATGGCTACACCTTC; CDR3: CSVSGTGDSSYGYTF
J: TRBJ2-7; length: 19; V: TRBV24-1; size: once; D: TRBD2; DNA: TGTGCCACCAAAGGCCGAGGGGCTAGCGGGGGGAAGAGCTCCTACGAGCAGTACTTC; CDR3: CATKGRGASGGKSSYEQYF
J: TRBJ1-1; length: 12; V: TRBV14; size: .; D: .; DNA: TGTGCCAGCAGCCAAGAGGTAAATGAAGCTTTCTTT; CDR3: CASSQEVNEAFF
J: TRBJ1-1; length: 13; V: TRBV2; size: many; D: .; DNA: TGTGCCAGCAGTGACGCAGGCCCATTTCAAGCTTTCTTT; CDR3: CASSDAGPFQAFF
J: TRBJ1-1; length: 14; V: TRBV9; size: .; D: .; DNA: TGTGCCAGCAGCCCGAGGGAGGAAGACACTGAAGCTTTCTTT; CDR3: CASSPREEDTEAFF
J: TRBJ2-2; length: 15; V: TRBV11-2; size: .; D: .; DNA: TGTGCCAGCAGCTCAACGGGCCTGCGGGGCGAGGAGCTGTTTTTT; CDR3: CASSSTGLRGEELFF
J: TRBJ2-5; length: 15; V: TRBV6-5; size: .; D: TRBD1; DNA: TGTGCCAGCAGTGGCACAGGGGGCCTGCAAGAGACCCAGTACTTC; CDR3: CASSGTGGLQETQYF
J: TRBJ1-5; length: 12; V: TRBV29-1; size: many; D: .; DNA: TGCAGCGTTGCCATGGGCAATCAGCCCCAGCATTTT; CDR3: CSVAMGNQPQHF
J: TRBJ2-7; length: 13; V: TRBV6-6; size: .; D: .; DNA: TGTGCCAGCCTCAGCATCCCTTCCTACGAGCAGTACTTC; CDR3: CASLSIPSYEQYF
J: TRBJ1-1; length: 14; V: TRBV29-1; size: once; D: .; DNA: TGCAGCGCAGGGTCCGGGGAGCTGGGCACTGAAGCTTTCTTT; CDR3: CSAGSGELGTEAFF
J: TRBJ2-6; length: 19; V: TRBV7-2; size: .; D: .; DNA: TGTGCCAGCAGCTTAGCCGCTGGAAAATGGAGCTCTGGGGCCAACGTCCTGACTTTC; CDR3: CASSLAAGKWSSGANVLTF
J: TRBJ1-1; length: 15; V: TRBV19; size: .; D: TRBD1; DNA: TGTGCCAGTAACCCGATCGGGACAGCGAACACTGAAGCTTTCTTT; CDR3: CASNPIGTANTEAFF
J: TRBJ1-5; length: 17; V: TRBV20-1; size: .; D: .; DNA: TGCAGTGCTAGAGGGGGGACTGATCTTAATAGCAATCAGCCCCAGCATTTT; CDR3: CSARGGTDLNSNQPQHF
J: TRBJ1-2; length: 13; V: TRBV6-5; size: few; D: .; DNA: TGTGCCAGTCAAGGCTCGACGGGGGGAGGCTACACCTTC; CDR3: CASQGSTGGGYTF
J: TRBJ2-7; length: 12; V: TRBV29-1; size: .; D: .; DNA: TGCAGCGTTGGACAGACGCTTAACGAGCAGTACTTC; CDR3: CSVGQTLNEQYF
J: TRBJ1-4; length: 12; V: TRBV10-3; size: .; D: .; DNA: TGTGCCATCAGTGAGTCGAAGGGCCGGCTGTTTTTT; CDR3: CAISESKGRLFF
J: TRBJ2-2; length: 16; V: TRBV5-1; size: .; D: .; DNA: TGCGCCAGCAGCGCAATTGGGGCCATCGCCACCGGGGAGCTGTTTTTT; CDR3: CASSAIGAIATGELFF
J: TRBJ2-5; length: 13; V: TRBV29-1; size: .; D: TRBD1; DNA: TGCAGCGTTTCTACAGGGGGCGGGGAGACCCAGTACTTC; CDR3: CSVSTGGGETQYF
J: TRBJ2-6; length: 19; V: TRBV10-2; size: .; D: .; DNA: TGCGCCAGCAGCCCGGAACCCCGGACAGTTCCATTTGGGGCCAACGTCCTGACTTTC; CDR3: CASSPEPRTVPFGANVLTF
J: TRBJ2-2; length: 17; V: TRBV12-3/TRBV12-4; size: .; D: .; DNA: TGTGCCAGCAGTCCTACACGAGAGGGGATTGAGGCCGGGGAGCTGTTTTTT; CDR3: CASSPTREGIEAGELFF
J: TRBJ1-5; length: 19; V: TRBV10-3; size: .; D: .; DNA: TGTGCCATCGGTGAGGATTCAGCGGAGGGAGGTTATAGCAATCAGCCCCAGCATTTT; CDR3: CAIGEDSAEGGYSNQPQHF
J: TRBJ2-7; length: 15; V: TRBV9; size: .; D: .; DNA: TGTGCCAGCAGCGTAGGAGGGGGGACCCGTCACGAGCAGTACTTC; CDR3: CASSVGGGTRHEQYF
J: TRBJ1-5; length: 16; V: TRBV5-6; size: .; D: TRBD1; DNA: TGTGCCAGCAGCTTGACTCGGGACAGTAGCAATCAGCCCCAGCATTTT; CDR3: CASSLTRDSSNQPQHF